This entry lists 25 T cell receptor beta chains sequenced from one sample in a study of T-cell reconstitution after alpha-beta-depleted transplantation in children. It was with unique molecular identifiers that the TCRbeta library was prepared. A single record per CDR3 protein comes from TCRdb applying MiXCR to the PCR reads. Found here are hundreds of thousands of distinct CDR3 sequences, 10% to 15% of them singletons; the top ten hold 2.2%. This specimen was PBMCs, mostly from graft donor cells, taken 360 days after TCRalphabeta/CD19-depleted stem cell transplant. Every receptor here comes from a male patient younger than 18 who had a stem cell transplant for acute myeloid leukemia, so the T cells may come from the graft donor.

CDR3 coding DNA: TGTGCCAGCAGCTTAAGTTTACCCGGGAGGGGCAATGAGCAGTTCTTC. Its protein is CASSLSLPGRGNEQFF. This rearrangement joins TRBV11-3 to TRBJ2-1; 8 bases agree with TRBD2. The junction had 9 bases not matched to a gene; V was cut back by 2 bases and J by 6 bases. Germline-derived CDR1 and CDR2 are SGHNT and YENEEA. The CDR3 is made up of 16 amino acids. The variable domain in full, with the rest retrieved from reference TRBV11-3 and TRBJ2-1, is EAGVVQSPRYKIIEKKQPVAFWCNPISGHNTLYWYLQNLGQGPELLIRYENEEAVDDSQLPKDRFSAERLKGVDSTLKIQPAELGDSAVYLCASSLSLPGRGNEQFFGPGTRLTVL.

This clonotype was seen ten or more times. V and J are TRBV20-1 and TRBJ2-7; the D gene is possibly TRBD2 (6 bases). The CDR3 extends over 14 amino acids. Between the trimmed V and J ends, which lost 4 bases and 4 bases, there was a span of 17 bases. The germline CDR1 and CDR2 sequences are DFQATT and SNEGSKA (reference sequence). CDR3 bases: TGCAGTGCTATCCTTGTCCGGGGGTTTTACGAGCAGTACTTC. Its translation is CSAILVRGFYEQYF.

V is TRBV12-3 or TRBV12-4 and J is TRBJ2-3; possible D gene TRBD1, 7 bases. Trimming pared 8 bases from V and 3 bases from J, leaving 18 bases between. The CDR3 runs 15 residues. This chain's CDR3 is CASAPRQGGTDTQYF. Written as DNA, the CDR3 is TGTGCCAGCGCCCCGCGGCAGGGGGGAACAGATACGCAGTATTTT.

This clonotype came up a few times. J is TRBJ1-1 and V is TRBV20-1; D remains ambiguous. V lost 3 bases and J lost 5, with 13 bases in between. This CDR3 has 13 amino acids. Germline V gives CDR1 DFQATT, CDR2 SNEGSKA (reference sequence). The CDR3: CSASPGRGTEAFF. The CDR3 DNA is TGCAGTGCTAGCCCAGGAAGAGGGACTGAAGCTTTCTTT.

This clonotype was detected a few times. This chain links TRBV6-2 or TRBV6-3 with TRBJ2-1; D is ambiguous. The CDR3 is made up of 15 amino acids. Between the trimmed V and J ends, which lost 3 bases and 0 bases, there was a span of 9 bases. Germline values: CDR1 MNHEY, CDR2 SVGEGT. CDR3 coding DNA: TGTGCCAGCAGTTATTTGAAGATCTCCTACAATGAGCAGTTCTTC. Encoded protein: CASSYLKISYNEQFF.

This clonotype was seen a handful of times. The V call is TRBV29-1, the J call TRBJ1-2; TRBD1 matches 8 bases. Germline V gene lookup returns CDR1 SQVTM and CDR2 ANQGSEA. The ends lost 3 bases at V and 5 bases at J; junction bases unmatched: 8. CDR3 length: 14 amino acids. The chain's CDR3 is CSVDMPGGWYGYTF. The CDR3 DNA sequence: TGCAGCGTTGATATGCCAGGGGGCTGGTATGGCTACACCTTC.

This chain uses TRBV29-1 with TRBJ2-7; D gene ambiguous. From germline, CDR1 is SQVTM and CDR2 ANQGSEA. The CDR3 loop spans 11 amino acids. The CDR3 here is CIPPVSYEQYF. The CDR3 DNA follows: TGCATCCCGCCGGTCTCCTACGAGCAGTACTTC.

A few counts support this clonotype. CDR3 amino acids: CASSFAPWTVQETQYF. CDR3 DNA sequence: TGTGCCAGCAGCTTTGCCCCCTGGACAGTTCAAGAGACCCAGTACTTC. The rearrangement uses TRBV7-9 and TRBJ2-5, with D possibly being TRBD1 (6 bases). CDR3 length equals 16 residues. Germline CDR1 and CDR2: SEHNR and FQNEAQ (reference sequence). Between the trimmed V and J ends, which lost 3 bases and 2 bases, there was a span of 16 bases.

V is TRBV19 and J is TRBJ2-5, with D unclear. CDR3 length: 14 residues. Germline V lookup: CDR1 LNHDA, CDR2 SQIVND (reference sequence). V was trimmed by 3 bases and J by 5 bases, leaving 13 bases between them. CDR3 sequence: CASSMLPDIETQYF. The DNA of the CDR3 is TGTGCCAGTAGTATGTTGCCTGACATCGAGACCCAGTACTTC.

The chain links TRBV6-1 to TRBJ2-3, with D unresolved. The CDR3 consists of 14 residues. The germline V gene encodes CDR1 MNHNS and CDR2 SASEGT. Trimming cost V 6 bases and J 2 bases, with 12 bases left between them. The CDR3 DNA is TGTGCCAGCAGGGGGATCTATCACACAGATACGCAGTATTTT. This gives the protein CASRGIYHTDTQYF.

This sequence joins TRBV4-2 and TRBJ2-5, with D tentatively TRBD2 (6 bases). The CDR3 runs 17 residues. Trimming left V 0 bases short and J 1 base short, with 15 bases between. The germline V gene has CDR1 LGHNA and CDR2 YNFKEQ. CDR3 residues: CASSQERSAGSQETQYF. CDR3 sequence (DNA): TGTGCCAGCAGCCAAGAACGTAGCGCGGGGTCCCAAGAGACCCAGTACTTC.

There are many counts of this clonotype. The chain has TRBV4-3 and TRBJ2-1, with unresolved D. Trimming pared 1 base from V and 5 bases from J, leaving 12 bases between. CDR3 size: 15 residues. The V gene's germline CDR1 is LGHNA and CDR2 YSLEER. The CDR3 sequence is CASSQVAWADNEQFF. As DNA, the CDR3 is TGCGCCAGCAGCCAAGTAGCCTGGGCCGACAATGAGCAGTTCTTC.

There are many counts of this clonotype. V gene TRBV7-2 combines with J gene TRBJ1-1, with unresolved D. There are 11 residues in the CDR3. Germline-derived CDR1 and CDR2 are SGHTA and FQGNSA. V lost 6 bases and J 2 bases, leaving 4 bases between the germline ends. CDR3 DNA: TGTGCCAGCAGACATAACACTGAAGCTTTCTTT. Translating it yields CASRHNTEAFF.

The table lists this clonotype with a few counts. This chain links TRBV11-1 with TRBJ2-2; 9 bases fit TRBD2. CDR3 length: 18 residues. The germline CDR1 and CDR2 sequences are SGHAT and FQDESV (reference sequence). J gave up 4 bases and V 2 bases, and 11 bases lay outside the gene matches. CDR3 DNA sequence: TGTGCCAGCAGCTTAAGGTCCGGGCTAGCGGGGAGCACCGGGGAGCTGTTTTTT. Amino acids: CASSLRSGLAGSTGELFF.

In its sample, this clonotype was seen many times. The gene calls are TRBV12-3 or TRBV12-4 and TRBJ2-2, with 7 bases aligning to TRBD2. V gave up 1 base and J gave up 6 bases; unmatched junction bases: 5. The CDR3 has 15 residues. In DNA form, the CDR3 reads TGTGCCAGCAGTTTAGTTGCGGGAGTTCCCGGGGAGCTGTTTTTT. This encodes CASSLVAGVPGELFF.

In its sample, this clonotype was seen many times. The chain recombines TRBV11-1 with TRBJ2-3, with D perhaps matching TRBD2 (5 bases). Germline V lookup: CDR1 SGHAT, CDR2 FQDESV (reference sequence). The CDR3 has 15 amino acids. V was cut by 4 bases and J by 2 bases, with 13 bases left in between. The CDR3 loop reads CASSSPGFTTDTQYF. The CDR3 DNA follows: TGTGCCAGCAGCTCACCGGGATTTACCACAGATACGCAGTATTTT.

At least ten counts were recorded for this clonotype. The gene calls are TRBV28 and TRBJ2-7, with 7 bases fitting TRBD1. J gave up 4 bases and V 6 bases, and 9 bases lay outside the gene matches. The CDR3 runs 14 residues. The germline gives CDR1 MDHEN, CDR2 SYDVKM. The CDR3 is CASRYRDSTYEQYF. In nucleotides, the CDR3 is TGTGCCAGCAGATACCGGGACAGTACTTACGAGCAGTACTTC.

The chain combines TRBV29-1 with TRBJ2-1; 8 bases are a match to TRBD1. Germline CDR1 and CDR2: SQVTM and ANQGSEA. This CDR3 has 14 residues. The trim removed 7 bases at V and 3 bases at J, leaving 8 bases unmatched. This CDR3 is CSARRQGFYNEQFF. The CDR3 DNA is TGCAGCGCGAGACGACAGGGGTTCTACAATGAGCAGTTCTTC.

V and J are TRBV12-3 or TRBV12-4 and TRBJ2-3; 14 nucleotides align to TRBD2. The V segment lost 6 bases and the J segment 4 bases; nucleotides outside the gene matches: 15. There are 19 residues in the CDR3. CDR3 protein: CASRDGLAGGLGSPDTQYF. CDR3 sequence (DNA): TGTGCCAGCAGGGATGGACTAGCGGGAGGCCTTGGAAGCCCAGATACGCAGTATTTT.

This clonotype occurred a few times. CDR3 amino acids: CASSQDTSRETQYF. CDR3 coding DNA: TGCGCCAGCAGCCAAGACACTAGTCGAGAGACCCAGTACTTC. V gene TRBV4-3 combines with J gene TRBJ2-5; tentative D call: TRBD2 (5 bases). The V end was cut by 0 bases, the J end by 4 bases, with 9 bases between. Per germline, CDR1 LGHNA and CDR2 YSLEER. CDR3 length: 14 amino acids.

The V call is TRBV6-1, the J call TRBJ2-5; TRBD2 aligns across 14 bases. This CDR3 has 17 residues. In germline, CDR1 is MNHNS, CDR2 SASEGT. Unmatched junction bases numbered 11, after V lost 5 bases and J lost 6 bases. The CDR3, as DNA: TGTGCCAGCAGTCTTTTTGGGACTAGCGGGAGTGGAAAGACCCAGTACTTC. Protein: CASSLFGTSGSGKTQYF.

Ten or more counts support this clonotype. V and J are TRBV20-1 and TRBJ2-1; the D gene is possibly TRBD2 (5 bases). Germline assignment: CDR1 DFQATT and CDR2 SNEGSKA (reference sequence). The CDR3 covers 16 residues. The V gene lost 0 bases and the J gene lost 0 bases, with 12 bases spanning the gap. CDR3 bases: TGCAGTGCTAGAGATCGTGGAGGAATCTCCTACAATGAGCAGTTCTTC. It specifies CSARDRGGISYNEQFF.

This chain uses TRBV7-8 with TRBJ2-7; 8 positions match TRBD2. The germline V gene has CDR1 SGHVS and CDR2 FQNEAQ. The CDR3 loop spans 16 amino acids. The junction had 9 bases not matched to a gene; V was cut back by 4 bases and J by 1 base. This CDR3 reads CASSSLAGGPSYEQYF. For the CDR3, the DNA is TGTGCCAGCAGCTCCCTGGCGGGAGGACCGTCCTACGAGCAGTACTTC.

The CDR3 loop reads CASSLEGTDRGKAFF. DNA for the CDR3: TGTGCCAGCAGTTTAGAGGGGACCGACAGGGGAAAAGCTTTCTTT. The genes are TRBV12-3 or TRBV12-4 and TRBJ1-1, with 8 bases fitting TRBD1. With V trimmed by 1 base and J by 9 bases, 10 bases remained unmatched. The CDR3 is 15 residues long.

This clonotype was counted a few times. V usage is TRBV7-2 and J usage is TRBJ2-5; a possible D gene is TRBD2 (5 bases). The CDR3 sequence is 13 residues long. In germline, CDR1 is SGHTA, CDR2 FQGNSA. V was clipped by 5 bases and J by 5 bases, with 12 bases between them. CDR3 in amino acids: CASSGAVWETQYF. For the CDR3, the DNA is TGTGCCAGCAGCGGAGCGGTATGGGAGACCCAGTACTTC.